This T cell receptor (beta chain) was captured by sequencing in a study of T cells in Graves' hyperthyroidism and ophthalmopathy. On this clonotype: Its antigen is not identified.

Patients counted as stable if ophthalmopathy did not develop within 18 months. Patients between 18 and 65 years old had hyperthyroidism, newly diagnosed and lasting under 2 months. Out of less than 12 ml of fresh peripheral blood came the PBMCs. Findings and limits, study-wide: Blood held most thyroid clonotypes expanded above 0.001 frequency.

RNA transcripts served as the template for amplifying TCR beta CDR3 regions. A set of HTBI primers served as the primers for a first-round RT-PCR of the TCR CDR3. TCRdb re-analysed the multiplex PCR reads in MiXCR, keeping a single row per CDR3 protein. The sample includes 700,000 or so distinct CDR3 sequences, 15% to 20% of them seen just once. Sample: blood. The receptor comes from a man between 18 and 29 years old with Graves' hyperthyroidism.

The CDR3 protein is CSALAGTSTDTQYF. CDR3 sequence (DNA): TGCAGTGCTTTAGCGGGAACTAGCACAGATACGCAGTATTTT. This chain links TRBV20-1 with TRBJ2-3; 8 bases match TRBD2. Germline V CDR1 and CDR2: DFQATT, SNEGSKA (reference sequence). Germline trimming cut 5 bases from V and 0 bases from J; bases unmatched to any gene: 4. The CDR3 is made up of 14 amino acids.